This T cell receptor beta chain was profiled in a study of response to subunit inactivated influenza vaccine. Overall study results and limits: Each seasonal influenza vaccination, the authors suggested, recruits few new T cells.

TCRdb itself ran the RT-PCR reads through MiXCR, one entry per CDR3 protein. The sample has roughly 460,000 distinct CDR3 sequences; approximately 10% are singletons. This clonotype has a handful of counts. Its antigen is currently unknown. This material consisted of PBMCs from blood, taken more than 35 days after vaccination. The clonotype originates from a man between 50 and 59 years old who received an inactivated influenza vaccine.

CDR3 DNA: TGTGCCAGCAGCCGTCGACAGGGCTTCTACAATGAGCAGTTCTTC. As protein: CASSRRQGFYNEQFF. The V and J genes are TRBV6-2 or TRBV6-3 and TRBJ2-1; TRBD1 agrees at 7 bases. This CDR3 has 15 residues. J was trimmed by 3 bases and V by 6 bases; bases with no gene match: 8. In germline, CDR1 is MNHEY, CDR2 SVGEGT.